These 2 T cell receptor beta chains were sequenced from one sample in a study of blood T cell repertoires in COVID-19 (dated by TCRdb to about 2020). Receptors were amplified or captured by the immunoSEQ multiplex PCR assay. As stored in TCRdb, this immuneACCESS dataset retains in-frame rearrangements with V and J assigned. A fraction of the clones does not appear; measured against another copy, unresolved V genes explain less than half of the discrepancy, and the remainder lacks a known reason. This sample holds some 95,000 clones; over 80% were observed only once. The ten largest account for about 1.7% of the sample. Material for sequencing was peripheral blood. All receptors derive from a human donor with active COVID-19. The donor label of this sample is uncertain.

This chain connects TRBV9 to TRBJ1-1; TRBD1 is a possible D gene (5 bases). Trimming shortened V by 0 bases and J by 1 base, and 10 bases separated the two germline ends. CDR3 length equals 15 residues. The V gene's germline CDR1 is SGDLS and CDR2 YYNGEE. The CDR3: CASSVAGDGNTEAFF. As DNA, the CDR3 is TGTGCCAGCAGCGTAGCGGGGGACGGGAACACTGAAGCTTTCTTT.

Here the CDR3 DNA reads TGTGCCAGTCGGGGGACAGGGGGTCAGCCCCAGCATTTT. It is translated as CASRGTGGQPQHF. This sequence joins TRBV6-6 and TRBJ1-5; the match to TRBD1 covers 11 bases. The CDR3 covers 13 residues. The V segment lost 9 bases and the J segment 6 bases; nucleotides outside the gene matches: 4. Germline V gives CDR1 MNHNY, CDR2 SVGAGI (reference sequence).